Below are 6 T cell receptor beta chains sequenced from a single sample in a study of beta chain features in type 1 diabetes. Expressed TCRB transcripts were sequenced because the isolated RNA had all been reverse transcribed beforehand. Measured with immunoSEQ multiplex PCR; TCRdb has only the in-frame clones, and not every one. The sample records 360,000 or so clones, about 20% being singletons. Sequencing input: naive CD4+ T cells from blood. These receptors all stem from a woman between 18 and 29 years old in good health.

A note on this clone: Other DNA sequences within the sample encode an identical CDR3. V and J are TRBV18 and TRBJ2-5; unclear D gene. The germline V gene has CDR1 KGHSH and CDR2 LQKENI. V was trimmed by 3 bases and J by 3 bases, leaving 5 bases between them. The CDR3 has 12 amino acids. DNA of the CDR3: TGTGCCAGCTCACCTGGAGAAGAGACCCAGTACTTC. Its translation: CASSPGEETQYF. Supplemented by reference TRBV18 and TRBJ2-5, the full variable domain reads NAGVMQNPRHLVRRRGQEARLRCSPMKGHSHVYWYRQLPEEGLKFMVYLQKENIIDESGMPKERFSAEFPKEGPSILRIQQVVRGDSAAYFCASSPGEETQYFGPGTRLLVL.

This clone was recorded only once. The genes are TRBV7-9 and TRBJ2-7; D perhaps matches TRBD2 (6 bases). This CDR3 is 17 amino acids long. Trimming cost V 0 bases and J 4 bases, with 19 bases left between them. Germline CDR1 reads SEHNR; CDR2 reads FQNEAQ (reference sequence). CDR3 residues: CASSLAHSGTAKYEQYF. CDR3 in DNA: TGTGCCAGCAGCTTAGCTCACTCCGGGACTGCAAAATACGAGCAGTACTTC.

This clone has more than one count but fewer than ten. V usage is TRBV11-1 and J usage is TRBJ2-7; no clear D. The CDR3 is 14 amino acids. Germline V gene lookup returns CDR1 SGHAT and CDR2 FQDESV (reference sequence). The germline V and J ends were trimmed by 0 bases and 1 base, with 7 bases remaining between them. Written as DNA, the CDR3 is TGTGCCAGCAGCTTAGCGCGACTGTCCTACGAGCAGTACTTC. Translation gives CASSLARLSYEQYF. Complete variable domain (other parts from reference TRBV11-1 and TRBJ2-7): EAEVAQSPRYKITEKSQAVAFWCDPISGHATLYWYRQILGQGPELLVQFQDESVVDDSQLPKDRFSAERLKGVDSTLKIQPAELGDSAMYLCASSLARLSYEQYFGPGTRLTVT.

The rearrangement joins TRBV30 to TRBJ1-1, with TRBD1 as a possible D gene (5 bases). Germline values: CDR1 GTSNPN, CDR2 SVGIG (reference sequence). The CDR3 runs to 14 residues. The V end lost 2 bases, the J end lost 3 bases, and 13 bases lay between the germline ends. DNA of the CDR3: TGTGCCTGGAGTATCCCAGGAGGGGACACTGAAGCTTTCTTT. It specifies CAWSIPGGDTEAFF.

The V gene is TRBV27, the J gene TRBJ2-1; D is possibly TRBD2 (6 bases). V was trimmed by 6 bases and J by 3 bases, leaving 15 bases between them. CDR3 size: 15 residues. Germline CDR1 and CDR2: MNHEY and SMNVEV (reference sequence). The CDR3 spells CASSQSSVGYNEQFF. In nucleotides, the CDR3 is TGTGCCAGCAGCCAATCTAGCGTAGGCTACAATGAGCAGTTCTTC.

J is TRBJ2-1 and V is TRBV7-2; 11 positions match TRBD2. The V gene end was trimmed by 4 bases and the J gene end by 8 bases; junction bases not matched to a gene: 7. The CDR3 length is 15 residues. Germline V gene data show CDR1 as SGHTA and CDR2 as FQGNSA. This CDR3 reads CASSSLAGGPHEQFF. The CDR3 DNA follows: TGTGCCAGCAGCTCCTTAGCGGGGGGGCCTCATGAGCAGTTCTTC. Based on the CDR3 plus reference TRBV7-2 and TRBJ2-1, the full variable domain is GAGVSQSPSNKVTEKGKDVELRCDPISGHTALYWYRQSLGQGLEFLIYFQGNSAPDKSGLPSDRFSAERTGGSVSTLTIQRTQQEDSAVYLCASSSLAGGPHEQFFGPGTRLTVL.